One sample yielded the 22 T cell receptor beta chains listed below, sequenced in a study of cytomegalovirus exposure and HLA in healthy donors. PCR used 60 Vbeta primers and 13 Jbeta primers. Here immunoSEQ multiplex PCR was the method, and the copy in TCRdb shows in-frame clones only, minus some. The data contain about 130,000 clones, nearly 80% of them singletons. The sequencing input was PBMCs. These receptor sequences come from a man aged 25-45 years in good health and CMV-seronegative.

V gene TRBV9 combines with J gene TRBJ2-3, with 9 positions matching TRBD2. V lost 0 bases, J lost 1 base, and 3 bases stayed unmatched. CDR1 and CDR2 from the germline V gene are SGDLS and YYNGEE. This CDR3 comprises 16 residues. CDR3 sequence: CASSVGWTSGTDTQYF. The DNA for the CDR3 is TGTGCCAGCAGCGTAGGCTGGACTAGCGGCACAGATACGCAGTATTTT. Filled out from reference TRBV9 and TRBJ2-3, the complete variable domain reads DSGVTQTPKHLITATGQRVTLRCSPRSGDLSVYWYQQSLDQGLQFLIQYYNGEERAKGNILERFSAQQFPDLHSELNLSSLELGDSALYFCASSVGWTSGTDTQYFGPGTRLTVL.

The genes are TRBV9 and TRBJ1-1, with unresolved D. Trimming took 6 bases from V and 4 from J, leaving 19 bases between them. From germline, CDR1 is SGDLS and CDR2 YYNGEE. The CDR3 is 15 amino acids. Written as DNA, the CDR3 is TGTGCCAGCAACTCCCAGACCGGGTTTGGCACTGAAGCTTTCTTT. It translates to CASNSQTGFGTEAFF. The full variable domain, in which reference TRBV9 and TRBJ1-1 provide the parts outside the CDR3, is DSGVTQTPKHLITATGQRVTLRCSPRSGDLSVYWYQQSLDQGLQFLIQYYNGEERAKGNILERFSAQQFPDLHSELNLSSLELGDSALYFCASNSQTGFGTEAFFGQGTRLTVV.

This clone showed up just a few times. The chain uses TRBV5-4 and TRBJ2-1; the D gene is possibly TRBD1 (6 bases). Trimming shortened V by 2 bases and J by 4 bases, and 16 bases separated the two germline ends. The germline V gene has CDR1 SGHNT and CDR2 YYREEE (reference sequence). This CDR3 is 16 amino acids long. Written as DNA, the CDR3 is TGTGCCAGCAGCTTCGCCTTCACAGGGTCTTACAATGAGCAGTTCTTC. Protein product: CASSFAFTGSYNEQFF.

The chain links TRBV9 to TRBJ2-7; maybe TRBD2 (6 bases). V dropped 0 bases and J dropped 2 bases, with 12 bases sitting between them. The CDR3 loop spans 15 amino acids. CDR1 is SGDLS, CDR2 YYNGEE, per germline. The CDR3 DNA reads TGTGCCAGCAGCGTAGCAGATAGCGGAACCTACGAGCAGTACTTC. Residues: CASSVADSGTYEQYF.

This chain links TRBV4-1 with TRBJ1-2; D perhaps matches TRBD1 (5 bases). Germline V gene data show CDR1 as MGHRA and CDR2 as YSYEKL. This CDR3 spans 12 amino acids. Trimming took 3 bases from V and 4 from J, leaving 6 bases between them. CDR3 loop: CASSQGLYGYTF. DNA of the CDR3: TGCGCCAGCAGCCAGGGACTCTATGGCTACACCTTC.

A note on this clone: Within the sample, other DNA sequences also encode this same CDR3. The rearrangement joins TRBV27 to TRBJ2-5; D might be TRBD1 (6 bases). V gave up 6 bases and J gave up 5 bases, with 19 bases separating them. Germline V lookup: CDR1 MNHEY, CDR2 SMNVEV (reference sequence). The CDR3 is 15 residues long. The CDR3 protein is CASRPADSPAETQYF. DNA for the CDR3: TGTGCCAGCAGACCTGCGGACAGCCCTGCGGAGACCCAGTACTTC.

The chain carries TRBV28 and TRBJ1-5; D is undetermined. Trimming pared 5 bases from V and 12 bases from J, leaving 11 bases between. Germline loops: CDR1 MDHEN, CDR2 SYDVKM. This CDR3 is built from 11 residues. The DNA of the CDR3 is TGTGCCAGCAGTCTTTACGGGTTCCAGCATTTT. Translation gives CASSLYGFQHF.

The chain links TRBV7-8 to TRBJ2-3; 9 bases are a match to TRBD2. Germline CDR1 reads SGHVS; CDR2 reads FQNEAQ. The CDR3 covers 12 residues. In nucleotides, the CDR3 is TGTGCTATAGCGGGAGGCACAGATACGCAGTATTTT. It is translated as CAIAGGTDTQYF.

The chain carries TRBV30 and TRBJ1-6; TRBD1 aligns across 8 bases. V lost 3 bases to trimming and J lost 2 bases; unmatched junction nucleotides: 9. The V gene's germline CDR1 is GTSNPN and CDR2 SVGIG (reference sequence). The CDR3 is 17 amino acids. The CDR3 nucleotides read TGTGCCTGGAGCCGACAGGGGCCAGGAACCTATAATTCACCCCTCCACTTT. As protein: CAWSRQGPGTYNSPLHF. Full variable domain (missing parts from reference TRBV30 and TRBJ1-6): SQTIHQWPATLVQPVGSPLSLECTVEGTSNPNLYWYRQAAGRGLQLLFYSVGIGQISSEVPQNLSASRPQDRQFILSSKKLLLSDSGFYLCAWSRQGPGTYNSPLHFGNGTRLTVT.

This clone has a handful of counts. This chain joins TRBV6-5 and TRBJ2-7; 7 bases are a match to TRBD2. Germline-derived CDR1 and CDR2 are MNHEY and SVGAGI. Unmatched junction bases numbered 15, after V lost 7 bases and J lost 6 bases. This CDR3 contains 15 residues. CDR3 region: CASKSSSGSPLEQYF. The CDR3 nucleotides are TGTGCCAGCAAGTCCAGTAGCGGGTCCCCTCTCGAGCAGTACTTC.

This clone was picked up one time. The rearrangement links TRBV9 to TRBJ1-1, with 9 bases lining up with TRBD1. Germline CDR1 and CDR2: SGDLS and YYNGEE. V trimming: 4 bases; J trimming: 4 bases; junction bases outside the gene matches: 5. The CDR3 is 14 residues long. The CDR3 sequence is CASSSGQGGTEAFF. The CDR3 region has the DNA TGTGCCAGCAGCTCGGGACAGGGAGGCACTGAAGCTTTCTTT.

This chain uses TRBV5-4 with TRBJ1-1; weak D call: TRBD1 (5 bases). There are 16 residues in the CDR3. Per the germline V gene, CDR1 is SGHNT and CDR2 is YYREEE (reference sequence). With 4 bases removed from V and 5 bases from J, the gap between germline ends came to 21 bases. This CDR3 reads CASSDRRTFPGTEAFF. CDR3 nucleotides: TGTGCCAGCAGCGACCGTCGGACATTTCCTGGGACTGAAGCTTTCTTT. Drawing the rest from reference TRBV5-4 and TRBJ1-1, the complete variable domain is ETGVTQSPTHLIKTRGQQVTLRCSSQSGHNTVSWYQQALGQGPQFIFQYYREEENGRGNFPPRFSGLQFPNYSSELNVNALELDDSALYLCASSDRRTFPGTEAFFGQGTRLTVV.

The rearrangement joins TRBV5-6 to TRBJ2-4, with TRBD1 identical over 8 bases. Germline assignment: CDR1 SGHDT and CDR2 YYEEEE. This CDR3 is 19 amino acids long. The V and J ends lost 1 base and 0 bases, in that order; junction bases with no gene match: 12. The CDR3: CASSLRSDRVLLAKNIQYF. The CDR3 region has the DNA TGTGCCAGCAGCTTGCGCTCGGACAGGGTTCTTCTAGCCAAAAACATTCAGTACTTC.

For this clone: At one of its ends the junction is not consistent with the germline gene, which may arise from a read error. The chain joins TRBV9 to TRBJ2-5, with TRBD2 matching 12 bases. Germline V gives CDR1 SGDLS, CDR2 YYNGEE. The CDR3 loop spans 15 amino acids. The CDR3 DNA follows: TGTGCCAGCAGCGCGACTAGCGGGAGAGGGGAGACCCAGCACTTC. Amino acid sequence: CASSATSGRGETQHF.

The chain links TRBV2 to TRBJ2-1; TRBD2 aligns across 9 bases. The germline V gene encodes CDR1 SNHLY and CDR2 FYNNEI. The CDR3 is made up of 15 amino acids. The V gene end was trimmed by 5 bases and the J gene end by 9 bases; junction bases not matched to a gene: 11. CDR3 protein: CASSSPGLANSEQFF. CDR3 nucleotide sequence: TGTGCCAGCAGTTCTCCGGGACTAGCAAACTCTGAGCAGTTCTTC.

This clone is a singleton in its sample. J is TRBJ2-3 and V is TRBV18; possible D gene TRBD2, 6 bases. The V gene lost 0 bases and the J gene lost 7 bases, with 14 bases spanning the gap. This CDR3 spans 15 amino acids. The V gene's germline CDR1 is KGHSH and CDR2 LQKENI. The CDR3 protein is CASSPPGAGRYTQYF. In DNA, the CDR3 is TGTGCCAGCTCACCACCCGGCGCGGGAAGGTATACGCAGTATTTT.

J is TRBJ1-1 and V is TRBV4-3, with 9 bases lining up with TRBD1. The CDR3 length is 15 residues. Germline V lookup: CDR1 LGHNA, CDR2 YSLEER. V lost 4 bases and J lost 5; bases outside the gene matches: 8. CDR3 nucleotides: TGCGCCAGCAGCCGGCTGGACAGGGGAAGGACTGAAGCTTTCTTT. Residues: CASSRLDRGRTEAFF.

The gene calls are TRBV28 and TRBJ2-1; 11 bases are shared with TRBD2. V dropped 4 bases and J dropped 6; count of bases not matched to a gene: 8. CDR1 is MDHEN, CDR2 SYDVKM, per germline. The CDR3 contains 16 residues. The CDR3 bases are TGTGCCAGCAGTTCTCCCACTAGCGGGAGTGGCAATGAGCAGTTCTTC. The encoded protein is CASSSPTSGSGNEQFF.

The chain links TRBV28 to TRBJ2-7; a weak D match, TRBD2 (7 bases). The germline V gene has CDR1 MDHEN and CDR2 SYDVKM. Trimming removed 5 bases at V and 2 bases at J, with 13 bases between. The CDR3 consists of 14 residues. The CDR3 nucleotides are TGTGCCAGCAGTCTAGGGGGGGCCCCCTACGAGCAGTACTTC. It specifies CASSLGGAPYEQYF.

This clone was seen many times. V usage is TRBV28 and J usage is TRBJ1-2, with D perhaps matching TRBD1 (6 bases). Trimming cost V 3 bases and J 7 bases, with 18 bases left between them. Germline CDR1 and CDR2: MDHEN and SYDVKM. The CDR3 sequence is 15 residues long. The chain's CDR3 is CASSFQGTPVGGYTF. CDR3 DNA: TGTGCCAGCAGTTTTCAGGGGACACCGGTTGGTGGCTACACCTTC.

The chain joins TRBV9 to TRBJ2-5, with TRBD1 matching over 8 bases. The V and J ends lost 2 bases and 1 base, in that order; junction bases with no gene match: 1. The CDR3 sequence is 14 residues long. CDR1 and CDR2 from the germline V gene are SGDLS and YYNGEE. In DNA, the CDR3 is TGTGCCAGCAGCGTCACAGGGGGCCAAGAGACCCAGTACTTC. Translation: CASSVTGGQETQYF.

The gene calls are TRBV27 and TRBJ1-2; perhaps TRBD1 as D (6 bases). CDR3 size: 14 residues. V was cut by 4 bases and J by 3 bases, with 12 bases left in between. Germline CDR1 MNHEY, CDR2 SMNVEV (reference sequence). The CDR3 nucleotides are TGTGCCAGCAGTTCACAGGGTGGGTACTATGGCTACACCTTC. Translating it yields CASSSQGGYYGYTF.